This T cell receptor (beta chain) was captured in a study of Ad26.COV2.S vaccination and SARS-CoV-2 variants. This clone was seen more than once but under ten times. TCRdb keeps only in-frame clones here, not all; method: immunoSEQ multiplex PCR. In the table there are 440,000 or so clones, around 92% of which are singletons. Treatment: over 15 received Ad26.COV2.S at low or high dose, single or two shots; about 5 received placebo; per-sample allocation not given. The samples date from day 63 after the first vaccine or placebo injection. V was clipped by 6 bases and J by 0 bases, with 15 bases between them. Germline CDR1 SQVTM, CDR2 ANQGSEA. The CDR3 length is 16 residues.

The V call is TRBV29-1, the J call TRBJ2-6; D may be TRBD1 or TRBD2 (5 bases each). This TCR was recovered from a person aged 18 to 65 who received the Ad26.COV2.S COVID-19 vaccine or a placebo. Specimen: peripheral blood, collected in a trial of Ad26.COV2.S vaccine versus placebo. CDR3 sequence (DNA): TGCAGCGTCGGCCGGGACCTCAGCTCTGGGGCCAACGTCCTGACTTTC. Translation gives CSVGRDLSSGANVLTF. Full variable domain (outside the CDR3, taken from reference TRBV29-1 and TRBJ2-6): SAVISQKPSRDICQRGTSLTIQCQVDSQVTMMFWYRQQPGQSLTLIATANQGSEATYESGFVIDKFPISRPNLTFSTLTVSNMSPEDSSIYLCSVGRDLSSGANVLTFGAGSRLTVL.